The clone carrying this T cell receptor (beta chain) was seen a handful of times. Its antigen is not identified. This sample is part of a study of CD8+ T cells in alopecia areata. On the study more broadly: Treatment of the treated patients consisted of oral tofacitinib, 5 to 10 mg twice daily.

Extracted RNA was reverse transcribed into cDNA, the sequencing template. The repertoire was sequenced with immunoSEQ multiplex PCR; TCRdb's copy has only in-frame clones and lacks some. The data contain more than 110,000 clones, about 60% of them singletons. Peripheral blood and lesional scalp punch biopsies came from alopecia areata patients. Germline values: CDR1 GTSNPN, CDR2 SVGIG (reference sequence). This CDR3 is 12 amino acids long. V dropped 5 bases and J dropped 3; count of bases not matched to a gene: 3. Study observations and caveats: For lesional scalp, especially alopecia totalis/universalis, clonality was higher than in normal scalp. Resident alphabeta T cells of normal skin are also sequenced in scalp samples.

This TCR was sampled from a human donor with alopecia areata. The rearrangement joins TRBV30 to TRBJ1-1; 7 nucleotides align to TRBD1. The sequencing here drew on CD4+ T cells sorted from blood, taken at week 0. CDR3 sequence reads: CAWGQVYTEAFF. As DNA, the CDR3 is TGTGCCTGGGGACAGGTTTACACTGAAGCTTTCTTT.